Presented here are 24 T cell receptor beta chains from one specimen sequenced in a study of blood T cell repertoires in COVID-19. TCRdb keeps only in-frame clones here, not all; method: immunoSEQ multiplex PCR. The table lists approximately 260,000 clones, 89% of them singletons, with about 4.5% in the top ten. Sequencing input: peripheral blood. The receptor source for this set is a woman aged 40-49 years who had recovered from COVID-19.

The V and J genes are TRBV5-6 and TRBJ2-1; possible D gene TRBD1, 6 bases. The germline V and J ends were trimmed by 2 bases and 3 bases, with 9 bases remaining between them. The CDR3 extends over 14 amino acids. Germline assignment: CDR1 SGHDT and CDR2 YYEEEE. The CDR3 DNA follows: TGTGCCAGCAGCTTAAGGGGGAACTACAATGAGCAGTTCTTC. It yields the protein CASSLRGNYNEQFF.

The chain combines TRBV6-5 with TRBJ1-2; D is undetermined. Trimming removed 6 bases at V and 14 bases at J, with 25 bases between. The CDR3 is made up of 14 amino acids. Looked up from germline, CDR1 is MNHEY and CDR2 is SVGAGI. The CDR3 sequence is CASRAQLDSGRSTF. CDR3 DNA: TGTGCCAGCAGGGCTCAACTCGATAGTGGCAGGTCAACCTTC.

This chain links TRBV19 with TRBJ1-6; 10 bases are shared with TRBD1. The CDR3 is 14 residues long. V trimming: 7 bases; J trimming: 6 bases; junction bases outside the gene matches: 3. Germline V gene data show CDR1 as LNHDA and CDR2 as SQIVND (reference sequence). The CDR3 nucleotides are TGTGCCAGTATTGGGACAGGGGTTAATTCACCCCTCCACTTT. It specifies CASIGTGVNSPLHF.

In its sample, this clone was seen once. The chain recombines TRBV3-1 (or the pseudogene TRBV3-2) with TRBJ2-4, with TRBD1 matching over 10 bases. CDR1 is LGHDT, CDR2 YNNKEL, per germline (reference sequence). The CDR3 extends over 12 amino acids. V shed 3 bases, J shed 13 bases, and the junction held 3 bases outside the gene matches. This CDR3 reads CASSHGQGVQYF. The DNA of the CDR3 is TGTGCCAGCAGCCACGGACAGGGGGTACAGTACTTC.

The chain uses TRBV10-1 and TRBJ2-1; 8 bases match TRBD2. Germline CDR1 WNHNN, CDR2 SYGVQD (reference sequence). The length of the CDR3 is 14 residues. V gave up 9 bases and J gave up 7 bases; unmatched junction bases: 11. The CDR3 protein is CASSLAGRGNEQFF. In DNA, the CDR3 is TGCGCCAGTAGTCTAGCGGGCCGTGGGAATGAGCAGTTCTTC.

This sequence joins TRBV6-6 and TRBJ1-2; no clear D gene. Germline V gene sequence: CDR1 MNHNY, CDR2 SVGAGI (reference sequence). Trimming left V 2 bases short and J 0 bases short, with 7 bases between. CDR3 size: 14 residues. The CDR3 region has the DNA TGTGCCAGCAGTTACAGAGAAACTAACTATGGCTACACCTTC. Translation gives CASSYRETNYGYTF.

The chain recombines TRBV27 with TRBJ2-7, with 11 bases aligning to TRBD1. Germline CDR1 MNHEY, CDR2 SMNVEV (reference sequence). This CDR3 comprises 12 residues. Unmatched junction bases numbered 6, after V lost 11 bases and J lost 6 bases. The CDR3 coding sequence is TGTGCCGCAGGGACAGGGGGGGGCGAGCAGTACTTC. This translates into CAAGTGGGEQYF.

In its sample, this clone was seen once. The CDR3 loop is CASSRMTGRSSYGYTF. For the CDR3, the DNA is TGTGCCAGCAGCCGAATGACAGGACGATCAAGTTATGGCTACACCTTC. The J gene is TRBJ1-2, the V gene TRBV28; the D gene is possibly TRBD1 (6 bases). Germline loops: CDR1 MDHEN, CDR2 SYDVKM. V was cut by 6 bases and J by 5 bases, with 22 bases left in between. The CDR3 totals 16 residues.

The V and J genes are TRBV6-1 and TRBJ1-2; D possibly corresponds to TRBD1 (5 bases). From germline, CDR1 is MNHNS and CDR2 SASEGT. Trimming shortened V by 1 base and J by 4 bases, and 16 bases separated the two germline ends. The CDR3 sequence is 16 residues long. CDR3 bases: TGTGCCAGCAGTGAAGACCATTCAGGGATGGCCTATGGCTACACCTTC. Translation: CASSEDHSGMAYGYTF.

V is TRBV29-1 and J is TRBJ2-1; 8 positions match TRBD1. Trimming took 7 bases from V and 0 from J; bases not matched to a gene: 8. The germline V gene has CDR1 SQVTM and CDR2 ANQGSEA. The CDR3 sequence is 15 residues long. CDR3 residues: CSGRSGGSSYNEQFF. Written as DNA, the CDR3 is TGCAGCGGTCGGTCAGGGGGCAGCTCCTACAATGAGCAGTTCTTC.

The CDR3 loop is CAWKYRWETGELFF. The CDR3 DNA follows: TGTGCCTGGAAATACCGTTGGGAGACCGGGGAGCTGTTTTTT. This chain joins TRBV30 and TRBJ2-2; D might be TRBD2 (5 bases). The CDR3 has 14 amino acids. Trimming took 4 bases from V and 5 from J, leaving 14 bases between them. Germline CDR1 and CDR2: GTSNPN and SVGIG (reference sequence).

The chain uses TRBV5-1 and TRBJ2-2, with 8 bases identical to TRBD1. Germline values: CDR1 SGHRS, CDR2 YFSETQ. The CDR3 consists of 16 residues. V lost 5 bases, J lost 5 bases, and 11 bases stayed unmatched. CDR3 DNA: TGCGCCAGCAGACGTGGGACAGGCGCAGGGACCGGGGAGCTGTTTTTT. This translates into CASRRGTGAGTGELFF.

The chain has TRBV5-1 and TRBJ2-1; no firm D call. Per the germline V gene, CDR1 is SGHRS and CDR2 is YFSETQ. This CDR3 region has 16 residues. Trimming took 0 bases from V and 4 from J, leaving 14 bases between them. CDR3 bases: TGCGCCAGCAGCTTGGATTCGAGACCGACTTACAATGAGCAGTTCTTC. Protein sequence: CASSLDSRPTYNEQFF.

CDR3: CASSYSIDRTYEQYF. As DNA, the CDR3 is TGTGCCAGCAGTTACTCGATAGACAGAACCTACGAGCAGTACTTC. V is TRBV6-5 and J is TRBJ2-7, with D perhaps matching TRBD1 (5 bases). The ends were cut back, 0 bases at V and 2 bases at J, with 11 bases in the middle. CDR1 is MNHEY and CDR2 is SVGAGI in the germline V gene. The length of the CDR3 is 15 residues.

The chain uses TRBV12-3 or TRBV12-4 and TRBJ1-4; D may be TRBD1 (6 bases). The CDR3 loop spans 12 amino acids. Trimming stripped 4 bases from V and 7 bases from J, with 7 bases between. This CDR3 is CASSWTAEKLFF. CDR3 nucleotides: TGTGCCAGCAGTTGGACAGCTGAAAAACTGTTTTTT.

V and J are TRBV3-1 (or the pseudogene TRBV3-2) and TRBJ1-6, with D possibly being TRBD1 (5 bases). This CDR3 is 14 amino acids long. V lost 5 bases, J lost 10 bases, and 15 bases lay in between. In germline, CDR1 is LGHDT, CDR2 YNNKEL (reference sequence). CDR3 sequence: CASSAARVGSPLHF. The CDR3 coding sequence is TGTGCCAGCAGCGCGGCCAGGGTTGGCTCACCCCTCCACTTT.

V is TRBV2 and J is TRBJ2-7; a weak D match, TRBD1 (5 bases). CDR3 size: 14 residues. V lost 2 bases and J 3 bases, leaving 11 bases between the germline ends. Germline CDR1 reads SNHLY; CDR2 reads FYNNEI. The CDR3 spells CASSEQGWFYEQYF. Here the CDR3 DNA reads TGTGCCAGCAGTGAACAGGGTTGGTTCTACGAGCAGTACTTC. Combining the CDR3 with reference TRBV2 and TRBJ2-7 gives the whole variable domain EPEVTQTPSHQVTQMGQEVILRCVPISNHLYFYWYRQILGQKVEFLVSFYNNEISEKSEIFDDQFSVERPDGSNFTLKIRSTKLEDSAMYFCASSEQGWFYEQYFGPGTRLTVT.

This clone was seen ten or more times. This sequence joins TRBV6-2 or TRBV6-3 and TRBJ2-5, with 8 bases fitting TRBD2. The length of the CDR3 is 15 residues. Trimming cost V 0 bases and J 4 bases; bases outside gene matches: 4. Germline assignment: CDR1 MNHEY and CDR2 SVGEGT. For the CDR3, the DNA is TGTGCCAGCAGTTACTCCCTGGCGGGAGGAGAGACCCAGTACTTC. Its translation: CASSYSLAGGETQYF.

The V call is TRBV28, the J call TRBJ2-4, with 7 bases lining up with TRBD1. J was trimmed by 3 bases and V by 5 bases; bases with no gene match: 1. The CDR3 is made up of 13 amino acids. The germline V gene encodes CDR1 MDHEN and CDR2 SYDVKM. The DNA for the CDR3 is TGTGCCAGCAGTCCAGGGGGCAAAAACATTCAGTACTTC. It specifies CASSPGGKNIQYF.

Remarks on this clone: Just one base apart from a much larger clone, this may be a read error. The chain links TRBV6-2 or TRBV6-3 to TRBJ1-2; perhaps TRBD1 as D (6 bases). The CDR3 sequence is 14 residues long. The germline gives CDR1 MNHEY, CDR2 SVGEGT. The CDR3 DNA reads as TGTACCAGCAGCCAGGACAGTACTTACTATGGCTACACCTTC. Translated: CTSSQDSTYYGYTF.

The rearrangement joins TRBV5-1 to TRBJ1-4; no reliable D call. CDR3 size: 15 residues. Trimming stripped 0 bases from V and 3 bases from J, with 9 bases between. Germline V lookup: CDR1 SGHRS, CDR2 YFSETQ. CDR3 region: CASSLAGSSNEKLFF. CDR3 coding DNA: TGCGCCAGCAGCTTGGCCGGGTCCTCTAATGAAAAACTGTTTTTT.

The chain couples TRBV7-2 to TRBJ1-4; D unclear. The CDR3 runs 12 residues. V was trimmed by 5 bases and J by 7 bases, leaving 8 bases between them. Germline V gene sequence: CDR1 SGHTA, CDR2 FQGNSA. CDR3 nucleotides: TGTGCCAGCAGCCACCGGGGTGAAAAACTGTTTTTT. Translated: CASSHRGEKLFF.

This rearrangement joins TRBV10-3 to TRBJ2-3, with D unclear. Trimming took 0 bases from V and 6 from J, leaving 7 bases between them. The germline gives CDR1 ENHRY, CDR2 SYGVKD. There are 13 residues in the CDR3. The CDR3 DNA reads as TGTGCCATCAGTGAGTCGATCGGGGATACGCAGTATTTT. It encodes CAISESIGDTQYF.

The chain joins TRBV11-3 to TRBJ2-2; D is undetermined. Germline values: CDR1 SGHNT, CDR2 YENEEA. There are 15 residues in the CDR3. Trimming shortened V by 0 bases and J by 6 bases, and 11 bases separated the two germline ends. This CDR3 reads CASSLDFVDPGELFF. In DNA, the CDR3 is TGTGCCAGCAGCTTAGATTTCGTAGATCCCGGGGAGCTGTTTTTT.